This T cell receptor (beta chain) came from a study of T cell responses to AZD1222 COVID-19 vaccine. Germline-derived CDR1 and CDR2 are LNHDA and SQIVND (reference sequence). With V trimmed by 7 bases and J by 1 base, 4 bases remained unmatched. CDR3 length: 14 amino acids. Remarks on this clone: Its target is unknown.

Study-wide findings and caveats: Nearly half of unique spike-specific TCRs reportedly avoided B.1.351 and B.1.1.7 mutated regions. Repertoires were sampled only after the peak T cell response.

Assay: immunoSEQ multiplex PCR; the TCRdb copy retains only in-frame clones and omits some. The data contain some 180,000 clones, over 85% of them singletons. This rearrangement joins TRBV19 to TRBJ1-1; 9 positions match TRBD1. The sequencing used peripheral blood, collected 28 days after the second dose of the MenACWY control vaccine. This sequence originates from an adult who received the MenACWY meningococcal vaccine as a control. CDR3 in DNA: TGTGCCAGTAAGCCGGGACAGGGGAACACTGAAGCTTTCTTT. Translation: CASKPGQGNTEAFF.